The present TCR beta chain was sequenced within a study of immune characterization of retroperitoneal liposarcoma. The CDR3 is 14 amino acids. Trimming pared 3 bases from V and 5 bases from J, leaving 11 bases between. TCRdb reanalysed the PCR reads using MiXCR and keeps one entry per CDR3 protein. The sample holds 2,000 to 2,500 distinct CDR3 sequences, less than 55% seen once. This clonotype was found once. This chain uses TRBV12-3 or TRBV12-4 with TRBJ2-1; tentatively, D is TRBD1 (5 bases). The sample comprised tumor tissue. The TCR comes from a female donor with retroperitoneal liposarcoma. CDR3 nucleotides: TGTGCCAGCAGTTTCGGACACGTTCACAATGAGCAGTTCTTC. As protein: CASSFGHVHNEQFF.